These 31 T cell receptor beta chains were sequenced from one sample in a study of siplizumab effects on memory and regulatory T cells. Sequencing used immunoSEQ multiplex PCR; TCRdb keeps in-frame clones, though not all of them. The sample yields over 45,000 clones, less than 98% seen once. Material: naive CD8+ T cells sorted from blood. The receptors were gathered from a human donor in good health.

The J gene is TRBJ2-1, the V gene TRBV2; 11 bases map to TRBD2. V lost 8 bases and J lost 4; bases outside the gene matches: 7. Germline-derived CDR1 and CDR2 are SNHLY and FYNNEI. This CDR3 contains 15 residues. CDR3 sequence: CASGTSGRSYNEQFF. As DNA, the CDR3 is TGTGCCAGCGGAACTAGCGGGAGATCTTACAATGAGCAGTTCTTC.

This chain connects TRBV9 to TRBJ2-5, with D possibly TRBD1 on 6 matching bases. The CDR3 consists of 13 residues. CDR1 is SGDLS, CDR2 YYNGEE, per germline. Trimming pared 0 bases from V and 8 bases from J, leaving 11 bases between. CDR3 residues: CASSVDGGDTQYF. The CDR3 DNA reads TGTGCCAGCAGCGTAGATGGGGGCGATACCCAGTACTTC.

The chain joins TRBV13 to TRBJ2-3, with 12 nucleotides matching TRBD2. CDR3 length: 16 residues. The V gene's germline CDR1 is PRHDT and CDR2 FYEKMQ (reference sequence). The J segment lost 5 bases and the V segment lost 2 bases, leaving 5 bases of the junction unmatched. The CDR3 DNA follows: TGTGCCAGCAGCTTATCGACTAGCGGGAGAGGAGATACGCAGTATTTT. Amino acids: CASSLSTSGRGDTQYF. Variable domain in full (rest from reference TRBV13 and TRBJ2-3): AAGVIQSPRHLIKEKRETATLKCYPIPRHDTVYWYQQGPGQDPQFLISFYEKMQSDKGSIPDRFSAQQFSDYHSELNMSSLELGDSALYFCASSLSTSGRGDTQYFGPGTRLTVL.

With respect to this clone: At one boundary the junction diverges from the germline segment, which might be a read error. The chain combines TRBV7-7 with TRBJ2-5; TRBD2 agrees at 7 bases. Germline V CDR1 and CDR2: SSHAT, FNYEAQ (reference sequence). This CDR3 has 15 amino acids. The CDR3: CASSLEGGSYETQYF. The CDR3 nucleotides read TGTGCTAGCAGCTTAGAGGGCGGGAGCTATGAGACCCAGTACTTC.

The V and J genes are TRBV7-8 and TRBJ2-7; D may correspond to TRBD1 or TRBD2 (5 bases each). This CDR3 is 13 amino acids long. Between the trimmed V and J ends, which lost 8 bases and 3 bases, there was a span of 14 bases. Germline values: CDR1 SGHVS, CDR2 FQNEAQ. This CDR3 is CASGQGDGYEQYF. DNA for the CDR3: TGTGCCAGCGGGCAGGGAGACGGCTACGAGCAGTACTTC.

This clone was seen just once. The chain uses TRBV27 and TRBJ2-1; 11 bases fit TRBD1. Germline V CDR1 and CDR2: MNHEY, SMNVEV (reference sequence). CDR3 size: 15 residues. The junction had 5 bases not matched to a gene; V was cut back by 5 bases and J by 5 bases. The DNA of the CDR3 is TGTGCCAGCAGTAAGGGGACAGGGGGGCACAATGAGCAGTTCTTC. Translation: CASSKGTGGHNEQFF.

The chain is built from TRBV28 and TRBJ2-7, with D possibly TRBD1 on 5 matching bases. CDR1 is MDHEN and CDR2 is SYDVKM in the germline V gene. V was clipped by 5 bases and J by 4 bases, with 9 bases between them. CDR3 length: 12 amino acids. The CDR3: CASSIRQYEQYF. The CDR3, as DNA: TGTGCCAGCAGTATAAGACAGTACGAGCAGTACTTC.

The gene calls are TRBV28 and TRBJ2-7; D remains ambiguous. CDR1 is MDHEN and CDR2 is SYDVKM in the germline V gene. The CDR3 totals 12 residues. Trimming took 5 bases from V and 0 from J, leaving 5 bases between them. The CDR3 nucleotides read TGTGCCAGCAGTGAGACCTCCTACGAGCAGTACTTC. Amino acids: CASSETSYEQYF.

This clone came up once. V is TRBV7-2 and J is TRBJ2-7, with 12 bases matching TRBD2. This CDR3 has 14 residues. Germline values: CDR1 SGHTA, CDR2 FQGNSA. V dropped 1 base and J dropped 6; count of bases not matched to a gene: 1. Here the CDR3 reads CASSLEGLAGEQYF. The CDR3 DNA reads as TGTGCCAGCAGCTTAGAGGGACTAGCGGGCGAGCAGTACTTC.

The J gene is TRBJ1-2, the V gene TRBV7-8; D is ambiguous. Trimming cost V 0 bases and J 7 bases, with 12 bases left between them. The CDR3 is made up of 14 amino acids. From germline, CDR1 is SGHVS and CDR2 FQNEAQ. The chain's CDR3 is CASSLAAGDGGYTF. The CDR3 DNA is TGTGCCAGCAGCTTAGCGGCCGGGGATGGTGGCTACACCTTC.

The chain links TRBV2 to TRBJ1-2, with 7 positions matching TRBD1. The CDR3 is made up of 12 amino acids. V gave up 11 bases and J gave up 2 bases; unmatched junction bases: 5. CDR1 is SNHLY, CDR2 FYNNEI, per germline. The CDR3 region is CAGDRENYGYTF. The CDR3 DNA sequence: TGTGCCGGCGACAGGGAGAACTATGGCTACACCTTC.

This chain uses TRBV25-1 with TRBJ2-2; D is unresolved. Germline V gene data show CDR1 as MGHDK and CDR2 as SYGVNS. This CDR3 has 13 amino acids. V dropped 7 bases and J dropped 7 bases, with 13 bases sitting between them. CDR3 bases: TGTGCCAGCACGGATACGATAGGCGGGGAGCTGTTTTTT. Its protein is CASTDTIGGELFF.

The V and J genes are TRBV29-1 and TRBJ2-1, with a possible D match to TRBD2 (5 bases). The CDR3 has 15 residues. Germline CDR1 is SQVTM and CDR2 is ANQGSEA. The V gene lost 6 bases and the J gene lost 2 bases, with 17 bases spanning the gap. CDR3 in DNA: TGCAGCGTGGAGGACGGTGACGAAGCCTACAATGAGCAGTTCTTC. It yields the protein CSVEDGDEAYNEQFF.

The chain recombines TRBV9 with TRBJ2-3; TRBD2 matches at 9 bases. The V segment lost 3 bases and the J segment 4 bases; nucleotides outside the gene matches: 6. The length of the CDR3 is 15 residues. CDR1 and CDR2 (germline): SGDLS, YYNGEE. The CDR3 here is CASSGIAGEADTQYF. CDR3 coding DNA: TGTGCCAGCAGCGGGATAGCGGGAGAGGCAGATACGCAGTATTTT.

This chain connects TRBV4-1 to TRBJ2-3; D might be TRBD2 (6 bases). This CDR3 is 16 amino acids long. V lost 3 bases to trimming and J lost 0 bases, with 13 bases between them. Germline-derived CDR1 and CDR2 are MGHRA and YSYEKL. CDR3 in amino acids: CASSQYSGVSTDTQYF. CDR3 sequence (DNA): TGCGCCAGCAGCCAGTATAGCGGAGTCAGCACAGATACGCAGTATTTT.

The chain couples TRBV27 to TRBJ2-7, with TRBD2 matching 9 bases. CDR3 length: 15 residues. Germline loops: CDR1 MNHEY, CDR2 SMNVEV (reference sequence). The V segment lost 3 bases and the J segment 6 bases; nucleotides outside the gene matches: 9. This CDR3 is CASSLTGLASLEQYF. The CDR3 DNA is TGTGCCAGCAGTTTGACGGGACTAGCTTCTCTCGAGCAGTACTTC.

The chain carries TRBV7-2 and TRBJ1-2; TRBD1 matches at 7 bases. Trimming cost V 5 bases and J 3 bases; bases outside gene matches: 6. Germline V gene sequence: CDR1 SGHTA, CDR2 FQGNSA. The CDR3 is 14 amino acids. The CDR3 is CASSLGQSDYGYTF. CDR3 DNA: TGTGCCAGCAGCCTGGGACAGTCTGACTATGGCTACACCTTC.

V usage is TRBV28 and J usage is TRBJ1-1; unclear D gene. This CDR3 is 15 amino acids long. CDR1 and CDR2 from the germline V gene are MDHEN and SYDVKM. V lost 8 bases and J 0 bases, leaving 16 bases between the germline ends. The CDR3 loop is CASSFYGSMNTEAFF. The DNA of the CDR3 is TGTGCCAGCTCTTTTTATGGATCCATGAACACTGAAGCTTTCTTT.

CDR3 sequence: CASSLVSGALETQYF. The CDR3 DNA follows: TGTGCCAGCAGCTTAGTCTCGGGGGCGTTGGAGACCCAGTACTTC. The J gene is TRBJ2-5, the V gene TRBV7-2, with D perhaps assigned TRBD1 or TRBD2 (6 bases each). Trimming took 1 base from V and 5 from J, leaving 14 bases between them. The germline CDR1 and CDR2 sequences are SGHTA and FQGNSA. CDR3 size: 15 residues.

The chain recombines TRBV27 with TRBJ1-2; D is ambiguous. Trimming stripped 7 bases from V and 8 bases from J, with 17 bases between. CDR3 length: 13 residues. CDR1 and CDR2 (germline): MNHEY, SMNVEV (reference sequence). DNA of the CDR3: TGTGCCAGCAAGGGTCTAGGCCCCCGGGGCTACACCTTC. Translated: CASKGLGPRGYTF.

The CDR3 region has the DNA TGCAGCGTTGAAGATTCCTCTCGCGGCGTCCCAGTGTACACTGAAGCTTTCTTT. It yields the protein CSVEDSSRGVPVYTEAFF. The rearrangement uses TRBV29-1 and TRBJ1-1; D unclear. The CDR3 has 18 amino acids. CDR1 and CDR2 (germline): SQVTM, ANQGSEA. V dropped 0 bases and J dropped 3 bases, with 23 bases sitting between them.

This sequence joins TRBV5-4 and TRBJ2-1; D may be TRBD2 (5 bases). CDR3 size: 13 residues. Between the trimmed V and J ends, which lost 2 bases and 8 bases, there was a span of 11 bases. Germline lookup yields CDR1 SGHNT and CDR2 YYREEE (reference sequence). In nucleotides, the CDR3 is TGTGCCAGCAGCTTCTCGGGATCAGATGAGCAGTTCTTC. It is translated as CASSFSGSDEQFF.

The genes are TRBV4-1 and TRBJ2-1; D may be TRBD1 or TRBD2 (5 bases each). This CDR3 comprises 16 residues. V dropped 3 bases and J dropped 10 bases, with 22 bases sitting between them. Germline assignment: CDR1 MGHRA and CDR2 YSYEKL. The CDR3 DNA reads TGCGCCAGCAGCCATGACAGCGGTCGTGGGCCTACCGAGCAGTTCTTC. Residues: CASSHDSGRGPTEQFF.

The chain has TRBV9 and TRBJ2-5; maybe TRBD1 (5 bases). The CDR3 spans 14 residues. Germline V gives CDR1 SGDLS, CDR2 YYNGEE. The ends were cut back, 4 bases at V and 5 bases at J, with 15 bases in the middle. CDR3 nucleotides: TGTGCCAGCAGCCCCCACCCAGACAGTGAGACCCAGTACTTC. This sequence encodes CASSPHPDSETQYF.

The rearrangement links TRBV9 to TRBJ2-1; D is possibly TRBD1 or TRBD2 (5 bases each). Per the germline V gene, CDR1 is SGDLS and CDR2 is YYNGEE. The CDR3 extends over 15 amino acids. V was clipped by 2 bases and J by 4 bases, with 13 bases between them. The CDR3 nucleotides are TGTGCCAGCAGCGTGGACTCCGGGGCTTACAATGAGCAGTTCTTC. Its protein product is CASSVDSGAYNEQFF.

Details on this clone: The same CDR3 arises from other DNA sequences in this sample as well. The chain employs TRBV5-4 and TRBJ2-7; D not certain. CDR1 and CDR2 from the germline V gene are SGHNT and YYREEE (reference sequence). Trimming pared 3 bases from V and 0 bases from J, leaving 1 base between. This CDR3 has 11 residues. The CDR3 DNA reads TGTGCCAGCAGCTCCTCCTACGAGCAGTACTTC. Protein: CASSSSYEQYF.

The chain links TRBV19 to TRBJ2-7, with D perhaps TRBD2 (5 bases). With 1 base removed from V and 0 bases from J, the gap between germline ends came to 7 bases. CDR1 and CDR2 from the germline V gene are LNHDA and SQIVND (reference sequence). The CDR3 has 14 residues. The CDR3 DNA follows: TGTGCCAGTAGTATAGCGGGGAACTCCTACGAGCAGTACTTC. It specifies CASSIAGNSYEQYF.

The chain carries TRBV10-1 and TRBJ2-4; D is perhaps TRBD1 (5 bases). Trimming removed 3 bases at V and 6 bases at J, with 12 bases between. Germline assignment: CDR1 WNHNN and CDR2 SYGVQD (reference sequence). The CDR3 is made up of 14 amino acids. CDR3 nucleotides: TGCGCCAGCAGTGATGGGGCGAAGGGAAACATTCAGTACTTC. Translation: CASSDGAKGNIQYF.

The V call is TRBV27, the J call TRBJ2-3, with TRBD2 matching over 10 bases. This CDR3 comprises 16 residues. After removal of 2 bases from V and 4 bases from J, the junction contained 6 bases not matched to a gene. Germline V gene sequence: CDR1 MNHEY, CDR2 SMNVEV (reference sequence). The CDR3 DNA reads as TGTGCCAGCAGTTTAATCCTAGCGGGGGATGCAGATACGCAGTATTTT. It encodes CASSLILAGDADTQYF.

The rearrangement joins TRBV9 to TRBJ2-1; 7 nucleotides agree with TRBD2. CDR1 is SGDLS and CDR2 is YYNGEE in the germline V gene. Unmatched junction bases numbered 8, after V lost 3 bases and J lost 5 bases. This CDR3 contains 15 residues. CDR3 coding DNA: TGTGCCAGCAGCGCCCGGGGAGGGCCCCACAATGAGCAGTTCTTC. As protein: CASSARGGPHNEQFF.

V and J are TRBV2 and TRBJ2-3; D is perhaps TRBD1 or TRBD2 (5 bases each). The CDR3 has 15 amino acids. Between the trimmed V and J ends, which lost 6 bases and 2 bases, there was a span of 15 bases. Germline V gene data show CDR1 as SNHLY and CDR2 as FYNNEI. CDR3 DNA sequence: TGTGCCAGCAGCGGTCCGGGACCTTCCACAGATACGCAGTATTTT. Translation gives CASSGPGPSTDTQYF.